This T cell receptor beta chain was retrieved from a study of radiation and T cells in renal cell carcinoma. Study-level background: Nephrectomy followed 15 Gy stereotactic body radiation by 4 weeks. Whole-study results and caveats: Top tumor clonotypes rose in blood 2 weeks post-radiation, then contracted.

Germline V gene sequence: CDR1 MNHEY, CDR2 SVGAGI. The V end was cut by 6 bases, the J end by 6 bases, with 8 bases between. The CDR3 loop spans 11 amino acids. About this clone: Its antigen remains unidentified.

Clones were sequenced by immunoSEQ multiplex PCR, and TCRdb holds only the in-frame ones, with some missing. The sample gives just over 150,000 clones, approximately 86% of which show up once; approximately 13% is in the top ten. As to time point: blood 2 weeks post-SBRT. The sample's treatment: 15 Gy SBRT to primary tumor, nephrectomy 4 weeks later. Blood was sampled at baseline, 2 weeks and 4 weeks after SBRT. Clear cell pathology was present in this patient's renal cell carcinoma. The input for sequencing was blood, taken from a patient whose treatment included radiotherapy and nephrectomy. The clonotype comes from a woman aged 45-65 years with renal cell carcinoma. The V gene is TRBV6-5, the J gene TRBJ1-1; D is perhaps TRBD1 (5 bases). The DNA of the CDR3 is TGTGCCAGCAGACGGGGGGCTGAAGCTTTCTTT. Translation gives CASRRGAEAFF.